Shown below are 16 T cell receptor beta chains from a single sample sequenced in a study of blood T cell repertoires in COVID-19. Repertoires were generated with immunoSEQ multiplex PCR, while TCRdb's copy carries only in-frame clones and drops some. Counted here are some 71,000 clones, almost 90% occurring once; the ten biggest clones make up about 4.9%. Specimen: peripheral blood. The receptors come from a man between 50 and 59 years old with acute or convalescent COVID-19.

The chain recombines TRBV2 with TRBJ2-7; 11 bases are a match to TRBD2. From germline, CDR1 is SNHLY and CDR2 FYNNEI. CDR3 length equals 15 residues. V was pared by 6 bases and J by 3 bases, with 7 bases of the junction left unmatched. CDR3 DNA: TGTGCCAGCAGCCGACTAGCGGGACTAGGCTACGAGCAGTACTTC. Translated: CASSRLAGLGYEQYF.

This clone was observed a few times. The chain employs TRBV10-3 and TRBJ1-1; the D is unclear. This CDR3 region has 11 residues. From germline, CDR1 is ENHRY and CDR2 SYGVKD. V lost 4 bases and J lost 6, with 6 bases in between. In DNA, the CDR3 is TGTGCCATCAGTGGTTCCTCTGAAGCTTTCTTT. Translation: CAISGSSEAFF.

The rearrangement uses TRBV15 and TRBJ2-1; a weak D match, TRBD2 (5 bases). This CDR3 region has 15 residues. V was pared by 5 bases and J by 1 base, with 12 bases between. Germline V gene data show CDR1 as LNHNV and CDR2 as YYDKDF (reference sequence). DNA of the CDR3: TGTGCCACCAGCGGCGCGGGTACATCCTACAATGAGCAGTTCTTC. Translation: CATSGAGTSYNEQFF.

The chain recombines TRBV27 with TRBJ2-7; D is unresolved. Trimming stripped 7 bases from V and 4 bases from J, with 17 bases between. This CDR3 region has 14 residues. The germline V gene encodes CDR1 MNHEY and CDR2 SMNVEV (reference sequence). CDR3 protein: CASIIPWARYEQYF. The CDR3 nucleotides read TGTGCCAGCATCATACCTTGGGCACGGTACGAGCAGTACTTC.

This clone has just one count. The chain combines TRBV5-4 with TRBJ2-5; 12 bases match TRBD2. Trimming at V came to 0 bases and at J to 5 bases, leaving 11 bases not matched to a gene. Per the germline V gene, CDR1 is SGHNT and CDR2 is YYREEE (reference sequence). The CDR3 length is 18 residues. The CDR3 protein is CASSLGGASGRAFETQYF. In nucleotides, the CDR3 is TGTGCCAGCAGCTTGGGAGGGGCTAGCGGGAGGGCTTTTGAGACCCAGTACTTC.

The rearrangement uses TRBV29-1 and TRBJ1-1; TRBD1 might be the D (5 bases). V was pared by 6 bases and J by 1 base, with 15 bases between. The CDR3 spans 14 residues. Germline CDR1 is SQVTM and CDR2 is ANQGSEA. The CDR3 region is CSVSPGLANTEAFF. The DNA for the CDR3 is TGCAGCGTGTCCCCGGGACTCGCGAACACTGAAGCTTTCTTT.

The J gene is TRBJ1-2, the V gene TRBV15, with TRBD1 matching over 7 bases. Per the germline V gene, CDR1 is LNHNV and CDR2 is YYDKDF (reference sequence). With V trimmed by 0 bases and J by 3 bases, 1 base remained unmatched. The CDR3 consists of 14 residues. As DNA, the CDR3 is TGTGCCACCAGCAGAGATCAGGGGGACTATGGCTACACCTTC. Amino acids: CATSRDQGDYGYTF.

This chain uses TRBV19 with TRBJ2-2, with 7 bases lining up with TRBD2. Trimming at V came to 6 bases and at J to 3 bases, leaving 10 bases not matched to a gene. The germline gives CDR1 LNHDA, CDR2 SQIVND (reference sequence). The CDR3 is 16 residues long. The CDR3 DNA is TGTGCCAGTAGCAACCGCGGACTAGGAGACACCGGGGAGCTGTTTTTT. Amino acid sequence: CASSNRGLGDTGELFF.

This clone was recorded only once. V usage is TRBV11-3 and J usage is TRBJ2-1; 7 bases are shared with TRBD2. The CDR3 contains 17 residues. Germline V lookup: CDR1 SGHNT, CDR2 YENEEA. The J segment lost 3 bases and the V segment lost 2 bases, leaving 10 bases of the junction unmatched. The CDR3 bases are TGTGCCAGCAGCTTATCATCGGGAGGCTTATACTACAATGAGCAGTTCTTC. It is translated as CASSLSSGGLYYNEQFF.

As to this clone: The junction departs from germline at one end; a sequencing error may be responsible. The chain combines TRBV18 with TRBJ2-5; D ambiguous. This CDR3 has 16 amino acids. The germline V gene has CDR1 KGHSH and CDR2 LQKENI. In DNA form, the CDR3 reads TGTGCCAGCTCCCCACCGCCGTCCGCTATCCAAGAGACCCAGTACTTC. Its protein is CASSPPPSAIQETQYF.

This sequence joins TRBV27 and TRBJ2-1; 7 bases map to TRBD2. Germline V lookup: CDR1 MNHEY, CDR2 SMNVEV (reference sequence). Trimming at V came to 3 bases and at J to 3 bases, leaving 5 bases not matched to a gene. CDR3 length: 15 residues. CDR3 protein: CASSFGGGNYNEQFF. CDR3 nucleotides: TGTGCCAGCAGTTTTGGCGGGGGAAACTACAATGAGCAGTTCTTC.

This chain links TRBV4-3 with TRBJ2-7; 13 bases are shared with TRBD2. Looked up from germline, CDR1 is LGHNA and CDR2 is YSLEER. The CDR3 spans 15 residues. After removal of 4 bases from V and 4 bases from J, the junction contained 4 bases not matched to a gene. The CDR3 is CASSRGLAGRYEQYF. The CDR3, as DNA: TGCGCCAGCAGCCGGGGACTAGCGGGAAGATACGAGCAGTACTTC.

The chain couples TRBV11-3 to TRBJ1-2; the D gene is possibly TRBD1 (5 bases). V was pared by 4 bases and J by 4 bases, with 13 bases between. The CDR3 runs 14 residues. CDR1 and CDR2 (germline): SGHNT, YENEEA. CDR3 amino acids: CASSSPGLGYGYTF. The CDR3 coding sequence is TGTGCCAGCAGCTCTCCGGGACTGGGCTATGGCTACACCTTC.

The rearrangement joins TRBV6-5 to TRBJ1-4, with D uncertain. Trimming cost V 6 bases and J 4 bases, with 9 bases left between them. Germline-derived CDR1 and CDR2 are MNHEY and SVGAGI. This CDR3 spans 13 amino acids. CDR3 nucleotide sequence: TGTGCCAGCAGGAGCGGTCGTAATGAAAAACTGTTTTTT. This translates into CASRSGRNEKLFF.

Notes on this clone: The junction differs from germline at one of its ends, possibly a read error. This chain uses TRBV11-2 with TRBJ2-3; 9 bases line up with TRBD2. The CDR3 totals 14 residues. In germline, CDR1 is SGHAT, CDR2 FQNNGV. CDR3 nucleotide sequence: TGTGCCAGCAGCCCGACTAGCGGCACAAATACGCAGTATTTT. Residues: CASSPTSGTNTQYF. Variable domain in full (rest from reference TRBV11-2 and TRBJ2-3): EAGVAQSPRYKIIEKRQSVAFWCNPISGHATLYWYQQILGQGPKLLIQFQNNGVVDDSQLPKDRFSAERLKGVDSTLKIQPAKLEDSAVYLCASSPTSGTNTQYFGPGTRLTVL.

V is TRBV30 and J is TRBJ2-1, with 7 bases lining up with TRBD2. This CDR3 is 14 amino acids long. Germline V gene sequence: CDR1 GTSNPN, CDR2 SVGIG (reference sequence). The V and J ends lost 3 bases and 4 bases, in that order; junction bases with no gene match: 6. The CDR3 sequence: CAWSRGLKYNEQFF. CDR3 DNA sequence: TGTGCCTGGAGCCGGGGACTAAAGTACAATGAGCAGTTCTTC.